This passage covers 27 T cell receptor beta chains from one sample sequenced in a study of CD8 T cells in ankylosing spondylitis. Study-wide findings and caveats: One TCR beta motif, made up of roughly 8 highly homologous variants, appeared characteristic of ankylosing spondylitis blood.

TCRdb re-called the 5' RACE reads through MiXCR, storing one row per CDR3 protein. The sample yields 750,000 to 850,000 distinct CDR3 sequences, around 11% seen once. What these receptors recognize is not known. The sample consisted of blood, either unsorted or a sorted T cell fraction (not recorded which). These receptors were obtained from a male donor with ankylosing spondylitis.

V and J are TRBV6-1 and TRBJ1-4; TRBD1 is a possible D gene (5 bases). Germline-derived CDR1 and CDR2 are MNHNS and SASEGT. The CDR3 length is 14 residues. Trimming removed 6 bases from V and 6 bases from J, with 14 bases in between. DNA of the CDR3: TGTGCCAGCAGGAGACAGAATGAGTATGAAAAACTGTTTTTT. Translated, it gives CASRRQNEYEKLFF.

In its sample, this clonotype was seen many times. The chain recombines TRBV5-5 with TRBJ2-5; D not certain. The germline gives CDR1 SGHKS, CDR2 YYEKEE (reference sequence). This CDR3 has 14 amino acids. The V end was cut by 1 base, the J end by 2 bases, with 9 bases between. CDR3 DNA sequence: TGTGCCAGCAGCTTGAGTTTGCAGCAAGAGACCCAGTACTTC. Amino acid sequence: CASSLSLQQETQYF.

The DNA of the CDR3 is TGTGCCAGCTCCTCCGGCCCGACTAGCACAGATACGCAGTATTTT. Protein sequence: CASSSGPTSTDTQYF. This sequence joins TRBV7-9 and TRBJ2-3; D is unclear. CDR1 and CDR2 from the germline V gene are SEHNR and FQNEAQ (reference sequence). The CDR3 has 15 amino acids. The V and J ends lost 8 bases and 0 bases respectively, with 15 bases between them.

In this sample, this clonotype turned up a few times. This chain connects TRBV10-3 to TRBJ2-7; 11 bases align to TRBD2. This CDR3 is built from 14 residues. The V gene end was trimmed by 4 bases and the J gene end by 4 bases; junction bases not matched to a gene: 3. Germline CDR1 is ENHRY and CDR2 is SYGVKD. This CDR3 is CAISGTSGLYEQYF. In nucleotides, the CDR3 is TGTGCCATCAGTGGGACTAGCGGGTTGTACGAGCAGTACTTC.

This clonotype turned up a few times. The rearrangement links TRBV4-3 to TRBJ1-2, with TRBD1 matching 8 bases. The CDR3 spans 15 residues. V shed 0 bases, J shed 4 bases, and the junction held 4 bases outside the gene matches. The germline V gene has CDR1 LGHNA and CDR2 YSLEER. The CDR3 here is CASSQDGTGPYGYTF. The CDR3, as DNA: TGCGCCAGCAGCCAAGATGGGACAGGCCCCTATGGCTACACCTTC.

This clonotype showed up many times. V usage is TRBV20-1 and J usage is TRBJ2-3; 8 nucleotides agree with TRBD2. The CDR3 is 15 amino acids. Looked up from germline, CDR1 is DFQATT and CDR2 is SNEGSKA (reference sequence). J was trimmed by 2 bases and V by 1 base; bases with no gene match: 5. DNA of the CDR3: TGCAGTGCTAGAGTGGCGGGAGGCTTCACAGATACGCAGTATTTT. This sequence encodes CSARVAGGFTDTQYF.

The chain combines TRBV6-2 or TRBV6-3 with TRBJ2-7; D possibly matches TRBD1 or TRBD2 (6 bases each). The CDR3 extends over 11 amino acids. CDR1 MNHEY and CDR2 SVGEGT come from the germline V gene. Trimming left V 8 bases short and J 2 bases short, with 7 bases between. CDR3 amino acids: CASGGPYEQYF. CDR3 in DNA: TGTGCCAGCGGGGGGCCCTACGAGCAGTACTTC.

This clonotype was found a few times. The chain employs TRBV2 and TRBJ2-7; D gene ambiguous. The CDR3 is made up of 15 amino acids. Trimming took 2 bases from V and 9 from J, leaving 20 bases between them. Germline lookup yields CDR1 SNHLY and CDR2 FYNNEI. The CDR3, as DNA: TGTGCCAGCAGTGAAAATACCCGGCCGCTGGGTGTGCAGTACTTC. As protein: CASSENTRPLGVQYF.

This clonotype came up many times. The gene calls are TRBV29-1 and TRBJ2-1, with D perhaps matching TRBD1 (5 bases). This CDR3 is built from 12 residues. Trimming removed 4 bases from V and 6 bases from J, with 10 bases in between. Germline V gives CDR1 SQVTM, CDR2 ANQGSEA. Written as DNA, the CDR3 is TGCAGCGTTGGAACAGGCAGCAATGAGCAGTTCTTC. Its protein product is CSVGTGSNEQFF.

The table lists this clonotype with many counts. For the CDR3, the DNA is TGCAGCGTTGACTCCCGACAGGGCTCCTACGAGCAGTACTTC. Its protein product is CSVDSRQGSYEQYF. This chain uses TRBV29-1 with TRBJ2-7; 7 nucleotides align to TRBD1. The CDR3 is 14 residues long. J was trimmed by 0 bases and V by 3 bases; bases with no gene match: 5. Germline assignment: CDR1 SQVTM and CDR2 ANQGSEA.

The CDR3 protein is CASRLAGQETQYF. DNA of the CDR3: TGTGCCAGCAGGCTAGCGGGTCAAGAGACCCAGTACTTC. The V gene is TRBV27, the J gene TRBJ2-5; 8 nucleotides line up with TRBD2. The CDR3 is made up of 13 amino acids. Germline V gives CDR1 MNHEY, CDR2 SMNVEV (reference sequence). The J segment lost 2 bases and the V segment lost 6 bases, leaving 2 bases of the junction unmatched.

This clonotype has more than one count but fewer than ten. This chain connects TRBV7-9 to TRBJ2-1; D might be TRBD1 (6 bases). The CDR3 contains 16 residues. The germline V gene encodes CDR1 SEHNR and CDR2 FQNEAQ (reference sequence). The ends were cut back, 11 bases at V and 2 bases at J, with 22 bases in the middle. DNA for the CDR3: TGTGCCTCCGGGACACGGGGTCGAATTGCCTACAATGAGCAGTTCTTC. This translates into CASGTRGRIAYNEQFF.

The sample holds a few counts of this clonotype. The gene calls are TRBV27 and TRBJ2-3; D gene ambiguous. With 4 bases removed from V and 2 bases from J, the gap between germline ends came to 10 bases. This CDR3 has 14 residues. Germline values: CDR1 MNHEY, CDR2 SMNVEV (reference sequence). The CDR3 loop reads CASSSNLLTDTQYF. The CDR3, as DNA: TGTGCCAGCAGTTCAAACCTGCTCACAGATACGCAGTATTTT.

This clonotype has at least ten counts. The chain combines TRBV20-1 with TRBJ2-1; perhaps TRBD2 as D (5 bases). The germline V gene has CDR1 DFQATT and CDR2 SNEGSKA (reference sequence). CDR3 length: 12 amino acids. V was pared by 7 bases and J by 10 bases, with 17 bases between. The CDR3 region is CSVAKAGGEQFF. As DNA, the CDR3 is TGCAGTGTCGCGAAGGCGGGTGGGGAGCAGTTCTTC.

V usage is TRBV10-1 and J usage is TRBJ2-7; D possibly uses TRBD1 or TRBD2 (5 bases each). With 3 bases removed from V and 2 bases from J, the gap between germline ends came to 14 bases. The CDR3 runs to 15 residues. Germline V CDR1 and CDR2: WNHNN, SYGVQD (reference sequence). The CDR3 is CASSEGDGDPYEQYF. As DNA, the CDR3 is TGCGCCAGCAGTGAAGGGGACGGAGACCCCTACGAGCAGTACTTC.

The J gene is TRBJ2-5, the V gene TRBV5-8; D remains unclear. Germline loops: CDR1 SGHTS, CDR2 YDEGEE. The CDR3 sequence is 14 residues long. The V and J ends lost 1 base and 2 bases respectively, with 9 bases between them. CDR3 residues: CASSLLGRQETQYF. CDR3 nucleotides: TGTGCCAGCAGCTTGTTAGGGCGGCAAGAGACCCAGTACTTC.

This chain joins TRBV6-5 and TRBJ1-1; 9 bases agree with TRBD1. V shed 3 bases, J shed 4 bases, and the junction held 6 bases outside the gene matches. Looked up from germline, CDR1 is MNHEY and CDR2 is SVGAGI. This CDR3 is built from 15 residues. The CDR3 DNA sequence: TGTGCCAGCAGTTATACCGGGACAGGGATCACTGAAGCTTTCTTT. This gives the protein CASSYTGTGITEAFF.

This clonotype was observed at least ten times. The gene calls are TRBV20-1 and TRBJ2-7, with TRBD2 matching over 9 bases. This CDR3 has 15 residues. Germline trimming cut 6 bases from V and 0 bases from J; bases unmatched to any gene: 9. Germline V CDR1 and CDR2: DFQATT, SNEGSKA (reference sequence). The CDR3 sequence is CSAISGSRSSYEQYF. The CDR3 DNA reads TGCAGTGCGATTAGCGGGAGCAGGAGCTCCTACGAGCAGTACTTC.

This clonotype has only a few counts. The V and J genes are TRBV6-5 and TRBJ1-2, with D possibly being TRBD1 (6 bases). Trimming removed 6 bases at V and 2 bases at J, with 16 bases between. The CDR3 sequence is 15 residues long. The V gene's germline CDR1 is MNHEY and CDR2 SVGAGI. CDR3 loop: CASSYFQGTNYGYTF. DNA of the CDR3: TGTGCCAGCAGCTATTTCCAGGGGACCAACTATGGCTACACCTTC.

This chain uses TRBV4-2 with TRBJ2-2; TRBD2 might be the D (6 bases). CDR1 is LGHNA, CDR2 YNFKEQ, per germline. The CDR3 extends over 16 amino acids. Deletions cut 4 bases from V and 3 bases from J, with 15 bases between. This CDR3 reads CASSPPRERDTGELFF. The CDR3 bases are TGTGCCAGCAGCCCCCCCCGGGAGCGAGACACCGGGGAGCTGTTTTTT.

This clonotype was detected a few times. The chain is built from TRBV28 and TRBJ2-7; D assignment may be TRBD1 or TRBD2 (6 bases each). V was trimmed by 7 bases and J by 2 bases, leaving 21 bases between them. This CDR3 is 16 amino acids long. In germline, CDR1 is MDHEN, CDR2 SYDVKM. CDR3 coding DNA: TGTGCCAGCACCCTAGGGGGGACTTCAATACCCTACGAGCAGTACTTC. Its translation is CASTLGGTSIPYEQYF.

V is TRBV15 and J is TRBJ2-3; 9 bases align to TRBD1. After removal of 3 bases from V and 0 bases from J, the junction contained 4 bases not matched to a gene. The germline V gene has CDR1 LNHNV and CDR2 YYDKDF (reference sequence). The CDR3 covers 16 residues. CDR3 coding DNA: TGTGCCACCAGCAGGGGACAGGGCCTCAGCACAGATACGCAGTATTTT. Its protein product is CATSRGQGLSTDTQYF.

This clonotype has ten or more counts. The V and J genes are TRBV20-1 and TRBJ1-2, with no clear D. Germline V gives CDR1 DFQATT, CDR2 SNEGSKA (reference sequence). This CDR3 is built from 12 residues. V was clipped by 4 bases and J by 1 base, with 7 bases between them. The CDR3 DNA is TGCAGTGCTACTCCAAGTAACTATGGCTACACCTTC. It translates to CSATPSNYGYTF.

This clonotype was counted at least ten times. The rearrangement joins TRBV29-1 to TRBJ1-5; 7 positions match TRBD1. After removal of 4 bases from V and 4 bases from J, the junction contained 4 bases not matched to a gene. Per germline, CDR1 SQVTM and CDR2 ANQGSEA. This CDR3 is built from 13 residues. The CDR3 DNA reads TGCAGCGTTGGACAGGGACGGAATCAGCCCCAGCATTTT. Protein product: CSVGQGRNQPQHF.

The J gene is TRBJ2-1, the V gene TRBV7-2; 8 bases are a match to TRBD2. CDR1 and CDR2 (germline): SGHTA, FQGNSA. V was clipped by 4 bases and J by 3 bases; unmatched bases: 5. This CDR3 region has 15 residues. CDR3 loop: CASSSTSGYYNEQFF. CDR3 DNA sequence: TGTGCCAGCAGCTCCACTAGCGGATACTACAATGAGCAGTTCTTC. Full variable domain (remainder filled in from reference TRBV7-2 and TRBJ2-1): GAGVSQSPSNKVTEKGKDVELRCDPISGHTALYWYRQSLGQGLEFLIYFQGNSAPDKSGLPSDRFSAERTGGSVSTLTIQRTQQEDSAVYLCASSSTSGYYNEQFFGPGTRLTVL.

In its sample, this clonotype was seen a few times. This chain's CDR3 is CASSGSLANTGELFF. The CDR3 DNA reads as TGTGCCAGTAGCGGAAGTCTCGCGAACACCGGGGAGCTGTTTTTT. The J gene is TRBJ2-2, the V gene TRBV19, with D unclear. Germline V gives CDR1 LNHDA, CDR2 SQIVND (reference sequence). This CDR3 has 15 amino acids. Deletions cut 6 bases from V and 0 bases from J, with 11 bases between.

In its sample, this clonotype was seen many times. This chain uses TRBV6-5 with TRBJ1-1; a weak D match, TRBD1 (6 bases). Trimming removed 6 bases from V and 1 base from J, with 15 bases in between. This CDR3 region has 15 residues. In germline, CDR1 is MNHEY, CDR2 SVGAGI. DNA of the CDR3: TGTGCCAGCAGCTACGCCAAGACAGGGAACACTGAAGCTTTCTTT. This encodes CASSYAKTGNTEAFF.